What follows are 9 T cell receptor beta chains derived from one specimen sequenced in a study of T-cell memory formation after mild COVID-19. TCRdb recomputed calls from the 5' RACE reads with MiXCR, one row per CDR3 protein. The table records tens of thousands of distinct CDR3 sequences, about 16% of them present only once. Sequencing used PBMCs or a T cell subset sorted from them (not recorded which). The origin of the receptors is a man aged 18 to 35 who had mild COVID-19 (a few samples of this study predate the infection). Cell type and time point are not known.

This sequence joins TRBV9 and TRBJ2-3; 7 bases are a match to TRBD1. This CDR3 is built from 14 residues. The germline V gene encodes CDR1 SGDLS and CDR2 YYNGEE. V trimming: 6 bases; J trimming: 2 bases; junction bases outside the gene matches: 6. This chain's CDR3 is CASTGTATTDTQYF. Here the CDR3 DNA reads TGTGCCAGCACCGGGACAGCGACCACAGATACGCAGTATTTT.

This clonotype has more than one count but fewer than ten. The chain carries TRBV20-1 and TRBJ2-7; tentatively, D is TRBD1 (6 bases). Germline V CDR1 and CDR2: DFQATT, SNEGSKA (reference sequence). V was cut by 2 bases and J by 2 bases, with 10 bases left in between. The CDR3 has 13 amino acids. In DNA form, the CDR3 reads TGCAGTGCTAGACTAAACAGGGCCTACGAGCAGTACGTC. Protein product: CSARLNRAYEQYV.

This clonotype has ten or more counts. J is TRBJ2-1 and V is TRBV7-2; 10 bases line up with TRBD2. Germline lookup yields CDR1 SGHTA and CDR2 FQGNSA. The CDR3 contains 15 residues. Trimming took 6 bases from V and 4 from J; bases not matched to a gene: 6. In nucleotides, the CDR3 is TGTGCCAGCAGGTGGACTAGCGGACCTTACAATGAGCAGTTCTTC. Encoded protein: CASRWTSGPYNEQFF.

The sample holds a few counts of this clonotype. The CDR3 coding sequence is TGTGCCAGCAGTCAACAGGGACAGTGGACCCAGTACTTC. Translating gives CASSQQGQWTQYF. The chain joins TRBV6-5 to TRBJ2-5, with 7 bases that match TRBD1. The trim removed 5 bases at V and 7 bases at J, leaving 7 bases unmatched. Germline CDR1 and CDR2: MNHEY and SVGAGI. The CDR3 length is 13 residues.

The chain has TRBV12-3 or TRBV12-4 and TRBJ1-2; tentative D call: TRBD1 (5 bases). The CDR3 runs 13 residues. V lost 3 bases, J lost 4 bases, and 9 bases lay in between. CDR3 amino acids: CASSLGTFYGYTF. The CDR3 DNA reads TGTGCCAGCAGTTTGGGGACGTTCTATGGCTACACCTTC.

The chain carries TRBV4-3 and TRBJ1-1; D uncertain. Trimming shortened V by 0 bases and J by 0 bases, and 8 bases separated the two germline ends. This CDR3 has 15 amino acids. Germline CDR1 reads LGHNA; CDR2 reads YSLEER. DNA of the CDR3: TGCGCCAGCAGCCAAGATATGGGAGTGAACACTGAAGCTTTCTTT. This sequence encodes CASSQDMGVNTEAFF.

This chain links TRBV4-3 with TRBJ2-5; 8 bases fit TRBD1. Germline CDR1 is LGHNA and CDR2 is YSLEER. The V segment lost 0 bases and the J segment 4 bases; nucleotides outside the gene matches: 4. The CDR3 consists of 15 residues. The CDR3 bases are TGCGCCAGCAGCCAAGATGGGACAGGCATAGAGACCCAGTACTTC. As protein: CASSQDGTGIETQYF.

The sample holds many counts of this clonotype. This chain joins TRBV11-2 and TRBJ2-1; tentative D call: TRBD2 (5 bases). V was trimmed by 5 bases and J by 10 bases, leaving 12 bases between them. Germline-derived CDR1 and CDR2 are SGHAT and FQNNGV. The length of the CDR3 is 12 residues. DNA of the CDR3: TGTGCCAGCAGCGTTTTACAGCGGGAGCAGTTCTTC. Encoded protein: CASSVLQREQFF. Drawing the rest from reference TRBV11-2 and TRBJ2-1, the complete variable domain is EAGVAQSPRYKIIEKRQSVAFWCNPISGHATLYWYQQILGQGPKLLIQFQNNGVVDDSQLPKDRFSAERLKGVDSTLKIQPAKLEDSAVYLCASSVLQREQFFGPGTRLTVL.

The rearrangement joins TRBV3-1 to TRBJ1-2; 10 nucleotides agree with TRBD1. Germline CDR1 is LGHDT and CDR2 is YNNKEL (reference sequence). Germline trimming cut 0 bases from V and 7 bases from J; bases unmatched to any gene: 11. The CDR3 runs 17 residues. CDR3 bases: TGTGCCAGCAGCCAAGAGGTCTCGACAGGGGGCTTAGGTGGCTACACCTTC. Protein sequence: CASSQEVSTGGLGGYTF.